The 20 T cell receptor beta chains below were found in one sample sequenced in a study of shared clonotypes between healthy human individuals. The protocol was immunoSEQ multiplex PCR, while the TCRdb copy is restricted to in-frame clones and leaves out a portion. Seen here are about 2.3 million clones, just under 95% observed once, and the top ten hold approximately 0.4%. Sequencing used naive CD4+ T cells from PBMCs. The subset here: CD45RA+ positively selected. The receptors here all came from a man between 18 and 29 years old in good health. Some clones in this sample may be carry-over from other donors' samples.

This clone came up once. The V gene is TRBV4-1, the J gene TRBJ1-1; a weak D match, TRBD1 (5 bases). Germline V CDR1 and CDR2: MGHRA, YSYEKL. Trimming left V 1 base short and J 5 bases short, with 11 bases between. The CDR3 runs 14 residues. The CDR3 here is CASSQVGGRTEAFF. DNA for the CDR3: TGCGCCAGCAGCCAAGTGGGGGGGAGAACTGAAGCTTTCTTT.

The chain is built from TRBV21-1 and TRBJ2-3; the D segment call TRBD2 is taken from the table without a DNA check. TRBV21-1 is recorded as a pseudogene. The CDR3 consists of 18 residues. CDR3 nucleotides: TGTGCCAGCAGCAAAGGACGCTCTTTAGCGGGAGAATCAGATACGCAGTATTTT. Amino acids: CASSKGRSLAGESDTQYF.

This clone has a single count. The chain recombines TRBV7-3 with TRBJ2-7; 8 nucleotides agree with TRBD2. The CDR3 runs 18 residues. V gave up 8 bases and J gave up 4 bases; unmatched junction bases: 22. The germline CDR1 and CDR2 sequences are SGHTA and FQGTGA. CDR3 region: CASGGGELAGPRGYEQYF. The CDR3 region has the DNA TGTGCCAGCGGGGGTGGTGAGCTAGCGGGTCCCCGGGGGTACGAGCAGTACTTC.

The V and J genes are TRBV5-1 and TRBJ2-5, with a possible D match to TRBD2 (5 bases). Trimming stripped 4 bases from V and 4 bases from J, with 11 bases between. The V gene's germline CDR1 is SGHRS and CDR2 YFSETQ. The CDR3 loop spans 13 amino acids. The chain's CDR3 is CASSQAGGETQYF. DNA of the CDR3: TGCGCCAGCAGCCAGGCGGGTGGAGAGACCCAGTACTTC.

This chain uses TRBV5-4 with TRBJ2-5; no clear D gene. Trimming left V 2 bases short and J 5 bases short, with 10 bases between. CDR1 and CDR2 from the germline V gene are SGHNT and YYREEE (reference sequence). The CDR3 has 13 residues. CDR3 in amino acids: CASSLLTIETQYF. The CDR3 bases are TGTGCCAGCAGCTTATTAACCATCGAGACCCAGTACTTC.

A word on this clone: Other DNA sequences from this sample encode an identical CDR3 as well. V and J are TRBV9 and TRBJ2-1; 7 nucleotides match TRBD2. The trim removed 2 bases at V and 0 bases at J, leaving 5 bases unmatched. Germline CDR1 and CDR2: SGDLS and YYNGEE. The CDR3 runs to 16 residues. The CDR3 DNA is TGTGCCAGCAGCGTTTCTAGCGGAATCTCCTACAATGAGCAGTTCTTC. Protein sequence: CASSVSSGISYNEQFF.

The chain carries TRBV5-5 and TRBJ2-5; no clear D gene. Germline CDR1 reads SGHKS; CDR2 reads YYEKEE (reference sequence). The CDR3 sequence is 13 residues long. V lost 2 bases, J lost 5 bases, and 10 bases lay in between. In DNA form, the CDR3 reads TGTGCCAGCAGCTTTCGAGGTTTCGAGACCCAGTACTTC. This sequence encodes CASSFRGFETQYF.

This chain joins TRBV2 and TRBJ1-4, with D uncertain. The germline CDR1 and CDR2 sequences are SNHLY and FYNNEI. CDR3 length: 15 residues. V was trimmed by 7 bases and J by 7 bases, leaving 19 bases between them. The CDR3 loop reads CASTQEKGGSEKLFF. The CDR3, as DNA: TGTGCCAGCACCCAAGAGAAGGGAGGCAGTGAAAAACTGTTTTTT.

Worth noting for this clone: The same CDR3 can be traced to other DNA sequences in this sample. The chain recombines TRBV5-1 with TRBJ2-2; maybe TRBD1 (6 bases). Germline assignment: CDR1 SGHRS and CDR2 YFSETQ. The CDR3 length is 14 residues. V was shortened by 4 bases and J by 6 bases, with 13 bases between the two germline ends. DNA for the CDR3: TGCGCCAGCAGCCGCATACAGGGCGCCGGGGAGCTGTTTTTT. Amino acid sequence: CASSRIQGAGELFF. Based on the CDR3 plus reference TRBV5-1 and TRBJ2-2, the full variable domain is KAGVTQTPRYLIKTRGQQVTLSCSPISGHRSVSWYQQTPGQGLQFLFEYFSETQRNKGNFPGRFSGRQFSNSRSEMNVSTLELGDSALYLCASSRIQGAGELFFGEGSRLTVL.

This chain uses TRBV5-1 with TRBJ1-1; perhaps TRBD1 as D (5 bases). Trimming took off 4 bases at V and 5 bases at J, with 9 bases between the two ends. The germline V gene has CDR1 SGHRS and CDR2 YFSETQ. This CDR3 spans 12 amino acids. CDR3 sequence reads: CASSRGQTEAFF. CDR3 bases: TGCGCCAGCAGCCGAGGACAAACTGAAGCTTTCTTT.

This chain links TRBV6-5 with TRBJ2-5; D is unresolved. The length of the CDR3 is 14 residues. Trimming stripped 2 bases from V and 7 bases from J, with 14 bases between. In germline, CDR1 is MNHEY, CDR2 SVGAGI. The CDR3, as DNA: TGTGCCAGCAGTTACACACCATCCCGGCGGACCCAGTACTTC. As protein: CASSYTPSRRTQYF.

CDR3 protein: CASFKDRGPSSYNEQFF. In DNA form, the CDR3 reads TGCGCCAGTTTTAAAGACAGGGGCCCTAGCTCCTACAATGAGCAGTTCTTC. This chain connects TRBV10-1 to TRBJ2-1; 8 bases match TRBD1. V shed 9 bases and J 0 bases; nucleotides not matched to a gene: 13. The CDR3 runs 17 residues. CDR1 and CDR2 from the germline V gene are WNHNN and SYGVQD (reference sequence).

The V call is TRBV7-3, the J call TRBJ2-3; D is perhaps TRBD1 (6 bases). This CDR3 contains 14 residues. The V gene's germline CDR1 is SGHTA and CDR2 FQGTGA. V lost 3 bases and J lost 4, with 11 bases in between. In DNA form, the CDR3 reads TGTGCCAGCAGCTTGGGGGCTCTGGCAGATACGCAGTATTTT. It is translated as CASSLGALADTQYF.

In DNA form, the CDR3 reads TGTGCCAGCAGCTTGGAACGAGGATTCACAGATACGCAGTATTTT. Its translation is CASSLERGFTDTQYF. The V and J genes are TRBV5-6 and TRBJ2-3; D is unresolved. The CDR3 sequence is 15 residues long. Germline V gene lookup returns CDR1 SGHDT and CDR2 YYEEEE. The V and J ends lost 0 bases and 2 bases respectively, with 10 bases between them.

The rearrangement links TRBV27 to TRBJ1-3; 8 bases are shared with TRBD1. The CDR3 extends over 17 amino acids. The germline CDR1 and CDR2 sequences are MNHEY and SMNVEV (reference sequence). J lost 0 bases, V lost 1 base, and 5 bases had no gene match. The CDR3 DNA sequence: TGTGCCAGCAGTTTATTCGGACAGGGCGCCTCTGGAAACACCATATATTTT. This sequence encodes CASSLFGQGASGNTIYF.

The chain joins TRBV9 to TRBJ2-1, with D hard to call. Germline lookup yields CDR1 SGDLS and CDR2 YYNGEE. This CDR3 region has 13 residues. The ends were cut back, 0 bases at V and 8 bases at J, with 9 bases in the middle. CDR3 loop: CASSVVGQDEQFF. The CDR3 region has the DNA TGTGCCAGCAGCGTAGTTGGGCAGGATGAGCAGTTCTTC.

CDR3 residues: CASRRDGSSYEQYF. The CDR3 bases are TGTGCCAGCAGACGAGACGGGAGCTCCTACGAGCAGTACTTC. V usage is TRBV5-4 and J usage is TRBJ2-7; weak D call: TRBD2 (6 bases). Germline V gene lookup returns CDR1 SGHNT and CDR2 YYREEE (reference sequence). The CDR3 runs to 14 residues. The V end lost 5 bases, the J end lost 0 bases, and 12 bases lay between the germline ends.

The rearrangement uses TRBV9 and TRBJ2-7; a possible D gene is TRBD2 (6 bases). The V gene's germline CDR1 is SGDLS and CDR2 YYNGEE. This CDR3 is built from 15 residues. With 4 bases removed from V and 0 bases from J, the gap between germline ends came to 14 bases. The CDR3 coding sequence is TGTGCCAGCAGCAAGGACTATAGTTTCTCCTACGAGCAGTACTTC. It encodes CASSKDYSFSYEQYF.

This clone was counted a single time. The V gene is TRBV5-4, the J gene TRBJ2-3; TRBD1 agrees at 9 bases. CDR1 is SGHNT and CDR2 is YYREEE in the germline V gene (reference sequence). The CDR3 is made up of 16 amino acids. Unmatched junction bases numbered 8, after V lost 1 base and J lost 5 bases. The CDR3 sequence is CASSLPGQGRGDTQYF. CDR3 nucleotide sequence: TGTGCCAGCAGCTTGCCGGGACAGGGTCGCGGAGATACGCAGTATTTT. Full variable domain (rest looked up from reference TRBV5-4 and TRBJ2-3): ETGVTQSPTHLIKTRGQQVTLRCSSQSGHNTVSWYQQALGQGPQFIFQYYREEENGRGNFPPRFSGLQFPNYSSELNVNALELDDSALYLCASSLPGQGRGDTQYFGPGTRLTVL.

The rearrangement joins TRBV2 to TRBJ2-7; no firm D call. CDR1 SNHLY and CDR2 FYNNEI come from the germline V gene. With 7 bases removed from V and 3 bases from J, the gap between germline ends came to 16 bases. The CDR3 loop spans 14 amino acids. CDR3 amino acids: CASIEGPRVYEQYF. The CDR3 DNA reads as TGTGCCAGCATAGAAGGTCCCAGAGTCTACGAGCAGTACTTC.